This entry lists 9 T cell receptor beta chains sequenced from one sample in a study of T-cell reconstitution after alpha-beta-depleted transplantation in children. Unique molecular identifiers were incorporated into the prepared TCRbeta library. TCRdb redid the calling of the PCR reads with MiXCR, one entry per CDR3 protein. The data hold about 460,000 distinct CDR3 sequences, with about 11% observed a single time. This specimen consisted of PBMCs, obtained before TCRalphabeta/CD19-depleted stem cell transplant. These receptors were taken from a child under 10 years old with inherited bone marrow failure, due to receive a stem cell transplant.

This clonotype was counted ten times or more. This chain joins TRBV20-1 and TRBJ1-2; D unresolved. The CDR3 is made up of 13 amino acids. Germline CDR1 reads DFQATT; CDR2 reads SNEGSKA (reference sequence). V lost 5 bases, J lost 1 base, and 11 bases lay in between. The CDR3 DNA is TGCAGTGCTCTACCCTCCCGTAACTATGGCTACACCTTC. Its translation: CSALPSRNYGYTF.

Ten or more counts support this clonotype. V is TRBV3-1 and J is TRBJ2-2, with D possibly matching TRBD2 (6 bases). The length of the CDR3 is 14 residues. Per the germline V gene, CDR1 is LGHDT and CDR2 is YNNKEL (reference sequence). Trimming shortened V by 2 bases and J by 5 bases, and 9 bases separated the two germline ends. The CDR3 DNA reads as TGTGCCAGCAGCCAAATAGCGGAAACCGGGGAGCTGTTTTTT. It codes for CASSQIAETGELFF.

This clonotype was found many times. The chain carries TRBV30 and TRBJ2-2, with 10 bases lining up with TRBD2. The CDR3 covers 12 residues. V lost 5 bases, J lost 8 bases, and 2 bases stayed unmatched. Germline CDR1 and CDR2: GTSNPN and SVGIG (reference sequence). CDR3 sequence: CAWGLAAGELFF. CDR3 in DNA: TGTGCCTGGGGACTAGCGGCGGGGGAGCTGTTTTTT.

This clonotype was picked up many times. CDR3 bases: TGTGCCAGCAGTGTTGGGAGGGGGCAAGGCACCGGGGAGCTGTTTTTT. Translation gives CASSVGRGQGTGELFF. The J gene is TRBJ2-2, the V gene TRBV2, with D possibly being TRBD1 or TRBD2 (7 bases each). The ends were cut back, 4 bases at V and 4 bases at J, with 16 bases in the middle. The length of the CDR3 is 16 residues. Germline CDR1 reads SNHLY; CDR2 reads FYNNEI.

This clonotype was seen repeatedly, ten times or more. This chain links TRBV29-1 with TRBJ2-1, with TRBD1 identical over 8 bases. CDR3 length: 14 residues. Germline V gives CDR1 SQVTM, CDR2 ANQGSEA. The V segment lost 3 bases and the J segment 8 bases; nucleotides outside the gene matches: 9. The CDR3 spells CSVDLPGGNDEQFF. As DNA, the CDR3 is TGCAGCGTTGATCTTCCAGGGGGCAACGATGAGCAGTTCTTC.

This clonotype occurred a few times. The V and J genes are TRBV20-1 and TRBJ2-6; tentatively, D is TRBD1 or TRBD2 (6 bases each). Germline CDR1 reads DFQATT; CDR2 reads SNEGSKA (reference sequence). The V gene lost 2 bases and the J gene lost 0 bases, with 17 bases spanning the gap. The CDR3 consists of 18 residues. CDR3 region: CSARRDTGGSSGANVLTF. As DNA, the CDR3 is TGCAGTGCTAGAAGGGACACCGGGGGTAGCTCTGGGGCCAACGTCCTGACTTTC.

At least ten counts were recorded for this clonotype. This chain joins TRBV11-2 and TRBJ2-1; TRBD1 is a possible D gene (6 bases). The CDR3 spans 16 residues. Per the germline V gene, CDR1 is SGHAT and CDR2 is FQNNGV. V lost 4 bases and J lost 0, with 13 bases in between. CDR3 sequence reads: CASSSKGDSSYNEQFF. The DNA of the CDR3 is TGTGCCAGCAGCTCCAAGGGGGATAGCTCCTACAATGAGCAGTTCTTC.

Only a few counts were recorded for this clonotype. V gene TRBV27 combines with J gene TRBJ2-1; possibly TRBD2 for D (5 bases). The CDR3 is made up of 14 amino acids. The germline V and J ends were trimmed by 3 bases and 6 bases, with 12 bases remaining between them. Germline V gives CDR1 MNHEY, CDR2 SMNVEV (reference sequence). The CDR3, as DNA: TGTGCCAGCAGTTTCCGGGGTAGTGCCAATGAGCAGTTCTTC. Translating gives CASSFRGSANEQFF.

In this sample, this clonotype turned up a few times. The V and J genes are TRBV10-3 and TRBJ2-1; D unclear. Per germline, CDR1 ENHRY and CDR2 SYGVKD. This CDR3 spans 16 amino acids. Trimming cost V 0 bases and J 2 bases, with 11 bases left between them. CDR3 protein: CAISESTAGAYNEQFF. The CDR3 coding sequence is TGTGCCATCAGTGAGTCAACAGCTGGTGCCTACAATGAGCAGTTCTTC.